The 21 T cell receptor beta chains below all came from one sample that was sequenced in a study of blood T cell repertoires in COVID-19. TCRdb's table, derived via immunoSEQ multiplex PCR, lists solely in-frame clones and lacks some. The sample records 100,000 to 150,000 clones, roughly 91% being singletons. The sample consisted of peripheral blood. These TCRs come from a human donor in a cohort sampled during active COVID-19.

V and J are TRBV29-1 and TRBJ1-1; 12 nucleotides match TRBD1. Germline V CDR1 and CDR2: SQVTM, ANQGSEA. CDR3 length equals 16 residues. The V and J ends lost 6 bases and 4 bases, in that order; junction bases with no gene match: 12. CDR3 sequence: CSVARGDRGRGTEAFF. The CDR3 nucleotides read TGCAGCGTGGCAAGGGGGGACAGGGGGCGAGGCACTGAAGCTTTCTTT.

J is TRBJ2-7 and V is TRBV2, with D possibly being TRBD1 (5 bases). Germline CDR1 and CDR2: SNHLY and FYNNEI. The CDR3 spans 14 residues. V was pared by 1 base and J by 4 bases, with 11 bases between. The CDR3, as DNA: TGTGCCAGCAGTGAAGGCTCAGGGCGGTACGAGCAGTACTTC. As protein: CASSEGSGRYEQYF.

A single count supports this clone. The V and J genes are TRBV4-1 and TRBJ2-5; tentative D call: TRBD2 (6 bases). This CDR3 contains 16 residues. Germline assignment: CDR1 MGHRA and CDR2 YSYEKL. Trimming removed 0 bases at V and 5 bases at J, with 16 bases between. In nucleotides, the CDR3 is TGCGCCAGCAGCCAAGATAGTCAGGGCGGGGTGGAGACCCAGTACTTC. Encoded protein: CASSQDSQGGVETQYF.

Only one count was recorded for this clone. V is TRBV28 and J is TRBJ1-5; TRBD1 matches at 7 bases. Trimming cost V 6 bases and J 1 base; bases outside gene matches: 6. Germline V gene sequence: CDR1 MDHEN, CDR2 SYDVKM. The length of the CDR3 is 15 residues. CDR3 nucleotides: TGTGCCAGCAGAGCATGGGACAGCAGCAATCAGCCCCAGCATTTT. This gives the protein CASRAWDSSNQPQHF.

The chain is built from TRBV5-4 and TRBJ2-7; perhaps TRBD1 as D (5 bases). Trimming cost V 4 bases and J 5 bases, with 19 bases left between them. The germline V gene encodes CDR1 SGHNT and CDR2 YYREEE (reference sequence). This CDR3 contains 15 residues. The CDR3 DNA follows: TGTGCCAGCAGCCCCCCCCTTCCAGGGATTAACGAGCAGTACTTC. This gives the protein CASSPPLPGINEQYF.

V gene TRBV18 combines with J gene TRBJ1-4, with D possibly TRBD1 on 6 matching bases. The germline V and J ends were trimmed by 3 bases and 5 bases, with 10 bases remaining between them. Germline lookup yields CDR1 KGHSH and CDR2 LQKENI. The CDR3 is made up of 14 amino acids. The CDR3 coding sequence is TGTGCCAGCTCACCGGGGGCCGAAAATGAAAAACTGTTTTTT. As protein: CASSPGAENEKLFF.

The count of this clone is one. V and J are TRBV21-1 and TRBJ2-1; the listed D gene, TRBD2, was not tested against the DNA. TRBV21-1 is described as a pseudogene. The CDR3 extends over 18 amino acids. DNA of the CDR3: TGTGCCAGCAGCAAAGGGTGGGCCGGGACTAAACATTACAATGAGCAGTTCTTC. Its translation is CASSKGWAGTKHYNEQFF.

The chain recombines TRBV6-5 with TRBJ2-3; 7 bases are a match to TRBD2. CDR1 and CDR2 (germline): MNHEY, SVGAGI. V was clipped by 1 base and J by 4 bases; unmatched bases: 8. This CDR3 comprises 16 residues. CDR3 in DNA: TGTGCCAGCAGTTACTTGCGGGGGAGAAGCTCAGATACGCAGTATTTT. Its translation: CASSYLRGRSSDTQYF.

The chain combines TRBV27 with TRBJ1-1; no clear D. CDR1 is MNHEY, CDR2 SMNVEV, per germline (reference sequence). Trimming removed 6 bases at V and 4 bases at J, with 15 bases between. CDR3 length equals 14 residues. The CDR3 loop is CASSGYFGSTEAFF. The CDR3, as DNA: TGTGCCAGCAGCGGTTATTTCGGGAGCACTGAAGCTTTCTTT.

V and J are TRBV23-1 and TRBJ2-7, with 7 bases lining up with TRBD2. TRBV23-1 is flagged as an ORF with uncertain function. V lost 0 bases, J lost 4 bases, and 18 bases stayed unmatched. The CDR3 has 19 amino acids. DNA of the CDR3: TGCGCCAGCAGTCAATCTCCCCCCACCTGGGCGGGAGAGGTATACGAGCAGTACTTC. Translated, it gives CASSQSPPTWAGEVYEQYF.

The chain carries TRBV24-1 and TRBJ2-3, with 8 bases that match TRBD1. The germline V gene has CDR1 KGHDR and CDR2 SFDVKD. CDR3 length: 17 amino acids. V lost 5 bases and J lost 7; bases outside the gene matches: 16. Here the CDR3 reads CATSVRLRDRHHYTQYF. The DNA of the CDR3 is TGTGCCACCAGTGTGCGCCTCCGGGACAGGCATCATTATACGCAGTATTTT.

As DNA, the CDR3 is TGTGCCAGCAGCTTGGGGGGGTCAGCAGATACGCAGTATTTT. It is translated as CASSLGGSADTQYF. The rearrangement uses TRBV7-2 and TRBJ2-3; 7 bases line up with TRBD2. The CDR3 runs 14 residues. Germline assignment: CDR1 SGHTA and CDR2 FQGNSA. V lost 3 bases to trimming and J lost 4 bases; unmatched junction nucleotides: 4.

The V gene is TRBV2, the J gene TRBJ1-6; 8 bases fit TRBD1. CDR1 is SNHLY and CDR2 is FYNNEI in the germline V gene. CDR3 size: 17 residues. The V segment lost 4 bases and the J segment 6 bases; nucleotides outside the gene matches: 11. CDR3 sequence (DNA): TGTGCCAGCAGTGCCCTTCGAACAGGGGGAGTTAATTCACCCCTCCACTTT. Its translation is CASSALRTGGVNSPLHF.

In this sample, this clone turned up once. V and J are TRBV5-4 and TRBJ1-5; TRBD1 aligns across 7 bases. Germline V CDR1 and CDR2: SGHNT, YYREEE (reference sequence). J lost 2 bases, V lost 4 bases, and 3 bases had no gene match. The CDR3 is made up of 14 amino acids. The CDR3 spells CASSPGTGNQPQHF. The CDR3, as DNA: TGTGCCAGCAGCCCCGGGACAGGCAATCAGCCCCAGCATTTT.

The chain employs TRBV19 and TRBJ2-7, with 11 bases matching TRBD1. Germline trimming cut 5 bases from V and 3 bases from J; bases unmatched to any gene: 3. Germline CDR1 LNHDA, CDR2 SQIVND (reference sequence). There are 14 residues in the CDR3. The CDR3 DNA reads as TGTGCCAGTAGTCCGGGGACAGGGGGCTACGAGCAGTACTTC. This gives the protein CASSPGTGGYEQYF.

The V and J genes are TRBV6-4 and TRBJ2-3; D gene ambiguous. Trimming stripped 7 bases from V and 2 bases from J, with 13 bases between. Germline CDR1 and CDR2: MRHNA and SNTAGT. CDR3 size: 14 residues. The CDR3 DNA reads as TGTGCCAGCAAGATATCCAGGAACACAGATACGCAGTATTTT. This sequence encodes CASKISRNTDTQYF.

V is TRBV6-5 and J is TRBJ1-2; no definite D call. Germline-derived CDR1 and CDR2 are MNHEY and SVGAGI. This CDR3 comprises 14 residues. V shed 0 bases and J shed 2 bases, with 7 bases lying between them. CDR3 in DNA: TGTGCCAGCAGTTACTCGCAACAGAACTATGGCTACACCTTC. It encodes CASSYSQQNYGYTF.

The chain couples TRBV12-3 or TRBV12-4 to TRBJ1-6; no clear D. V dropped 1 base and J dropped 10 bases, with 8 bases sitting between them. The CDR3 has 13 residues. In DNA, the CDR3 is TGTGCCAGCAGTTTAGAGAGGAACTCACCCCTCCACTTT. Its protein is CASSLERNSPLHF.

This chain uses TRBV10-3 with TRBJ2-7, with 7 bases that match TRBD2. V was clipped by 10 bases and J by 3 bases; unmatched bases: 6. The germline CDR1 and CDR2 sequences are ENHRY and SYGVKD. The CDR3 runs to 12 residues. Here the CDR3 DNA reads TGTGCCACCACTAGCGACCGCTACGAGCAGTACTTC. This sequence encodes CATTSDRYEQYF.

The chain is built from TRBV18 and TRBJ1-5; unclear D gene. Per germline, CDR1 KGHSH and CDR2 LQKENI. The CDR3 is made up of 16 amino acids. Trimming shortened V by 1 base and J by 0 bases, and 10 bases separated the two germline ends. The CDR3 reads CASSPRQLGSNQPQHF. The CDR3 DNA sequence: TGTGCCAGCTCACCACGTCAACTTGGTAGCAATCAGCCCCAGCATTTT.

V and J are TRBV5-1 and TRBJ2-7; weak D call: TRBD1 (5 bases). The CDR3 contains 16 residues. The germline CDR1 and CDR2 sequences are SGHRS and YFSETQ. V dropped 2 bases and J dropped 4 bases, with 19 bases sitting between them. CDR3 DNA: TGCGCCAGCAGCTTTGGAAGGGGTGGGATTACTTACGAGCAGTACTTC. This gives the protein CASSFGRGGITYEQYF. Variable domain in full (rest from reference TRBV5-1 and TRBJ2-7): KAGVTQTPRYLIKTRGQQVTLSCSPISGHRSVSWYQQTPGQGLQFLFEYFSETQRNKGNFPGRFSGRQFSNSRSEMNVSTLELGDSALYLCASSFGRGGITYEQYFGPGTRLTVT.